The rows below give T cell receptor beta chains drawn from one sample of a study of OX40 agonist ivuxolimab in advanced cancers. Libraries were prepared by immunoSEQ multiplex PCR; TCRdb keeps only in-frame clonotypes and omits some of them. The top ten clones hold 4% to 4.5% of a sample with 60,000 to 75,000 clones, 91% of them seen once. The sample was CD4+ or CD8+ T cells sorted from blood, taken in a trial of the OX40 agonist ivuxolimab. All receptors come from an adult with an advanced solid tumor such as melanoma, head and neck, liver or kidney cancer. Each CDR3 is given with its conserved first and last residue. The D gene is left open where the match is weak. Expanded clones get a size class; other rows say once, few or many, or leave the size out.

clone_size j_call d_call cdr3_length v_call cdr3_nt cdr3_aa
- TRBJ2-5 TRBD1 13 TRBV9 TGTGCCAGCAGCGGAACAGGGGGAGAGACCCAGTACTTC CASSGTGGETQYF
- TRBJ1-2 - 12 TRBV7-9 TGTGCCAGCAGCCGCCCCCCCTATGGCTACACCTTC CASSRPPYGYTF
- TRBJ2-2 TRBD2 19 TRBV2 TGTGCCAGCAGTGAAGGACTAGCGGGGGGGCCTGGGAACACCGGGGAGCTGTTTTTT CASSEGLAGGPGNTGELFF
- TRBJ2-7 - 14 TRBV19 TGTGCCAGTAGTATAGGGACATCTGTCTACGAGCAGTACTTC CASSIGTSVYEQYF
- TRBJ1-2 - 13 TRBV10-3 TGTGCCATCAGCCCGACAGAAAACTATGGCTACACCTTC CAISPTENYGYTF
- TRBJ2-1 - 14 TRBV6-1 TGTGCCAGCAGCTTACAGAGGTCCTACAATGAGCAGTTCTTC CASSLQRSYNEQFF
- TRBJ1-2 TRBD1 15 TRBV9 TGTGCCAGCAGCGGAAGTGGGACAGGCGGAAATGGCTACACCTTC CASSGSGTGGNGYTF
- TRBJ2-1 - 13 TRBV5-8 TGTGCCAGCAGCTTGCCTGGCTACAATGAGCAGTTCTTC CASSLPGYNEQFF
- TRBJ2-1 - 16 TRBV5-1 TGCGCCAGCAGACCTGACGGGCAGGGGCGGTACAATGAGCAGTTCTTC CASRPDGQGRYNEQFF
- TRBJ1-1 - 12 TRBV7-8 TGTGCCAGCAGCCAAATGGGTGGCGAAGCTTTCTTT CASSQMGGEAFF
- TRBJ1-1 TRBD1 13 TRBV6-1 TGTGCCAGCAAAGAGACAGGGCTGACTGAAGCTTTCTTT CASKETGLTEAFF
- TRBJ1-2 - 18 TRBV9 TGTGCCAGCAGCGTAGAGAGTTCATCCCGGGCACCTAACTATGGCTACACCTTC CASSVESSSRAPNYGYTF
- TRBJ2-3 TRBD2 14 TRBV6-4 TGTGCCAGCAGTGGGACTAGCGGGGCAGATACGCAGTATTTT CASSGTSGADTQYF
- TRBJ1-2 TRBD1 13 TRBV6-5 TGTGCCAGCAGCCAGACAGGGGGCTATGGCTACACCTTC CASSQTGGYGYTF
- TRBJ2-7 - 12 TRBV28 TGTGCCAGCAGTTTTTCAGGGGAGGAGCAGTACTTC CASSFSGEEQYF
- TRBJ2-7 - 13 TRBV19 TGTGCCAGTAGCTACGGGTCTGGCTACGAGCAGTACTTC CASSYGSGYEQYF
- TRBJ2-2 TRBD2 16 TRBV7-9 TGTGCCAGCAGCTCTTCCGCGGGACTATACACCGGGGAGCTGTTTTTT CASSSSAGLYTGELFF
- TRBJ1-1 TRBD1 18 TRBV10-2 TGCGCCACGTCTCCCGCCGGCAGGGGGTTAGAGGGGAACACTGAAGCTTTCTTT CATSPAGRGLEGNTEAFF
- TRBJ2-3 TRBD2 16 TRBV11-3 TGTGCCAGCAGCAGAGGGACTAGCGGGAGTTTAGATACGCAGTATTTT CASSRGTSGSLDTQYF
- TRBJ2-1 - 15 TRBV11-2 TGTGCCAGCAGCTTTGGGGGCAAGGGGACTGGAGAGCAGTTCTTC CASSFGGKGTGEQFF
- TRBJ2-7 - 13 TRBV5-6 TGTGCCAGCAGCTTCGGAACCACCTACGAGCAGTACTTC CASSFGTTYEQYF
- TRBJ1-1 - 13 TRBV2 TGTGCCAGCAGAGATGGACAGAACACTGAAGCTTTCTTT CASRDGQNTEAFF
- TRBJ1-1 - 12 TRBV28 TGTGCCAGCAGTAATTGGAACACTGAAGCTTTCTTT CASSNWNTEAFF
- TRBJ2-7 TRBD2 16 TRBV4-3 TGCGCCAGCAGCCAAGAAGAGCCTAGCGGACTCTACGAGCAGTACTTC CASSQEEPSGLYEQYF
- TRBJ2-7 TRBD1 16 TRBV9 TGTGCCAGCAGCCCCCAAGACAGGGGCTACTCCTACGAGCAGTACTTC CASSPQDRGYSYEQYF
- TRBJ2-2 - 17 TRBV5-6 TGTGCCAGCAGCTTGGGGGTGGCGGGGGCCGCCACCGGGGAGCTGTTTTTT CASSLGVAGAATGELFF
- TRBJ1-4 TRBD1 15 TRBV6-1 TGTGCCAGCAGTGAAGGGAACAGGGGTAACGAAAAACTGTTTTTT CASSEGNRGNEKLFF
- TRBJ1-1 - 14 TRBV4-3 TGCGCCAGCAGCCAATATCACAAGAACACTGAAGCTTTCTTT CASSQYHKNTEAFF
once TRBJ1-1 - 13 TRBV5-6 TGTGCCAGCAGCTTGGAAAGCCTAACTGAAGCTTTCTTT CASSLESLTEAFF
- TRBJ1-1 - 13 TRBV4-1 TGCGCCAGCAGCCAGGGGATGAACACTGAAGCTTTCTTT CASSQGMNTEAFF
- TRBJ2-1 TRBD1 15 TRBV7-7 TGTGCTAGCAGCTTAGCGGGACAGGGGTGGGATGAGCAGTTCTTC CASSLAGQGWDEQFF
- TRBJ2-5 - 16 TRBV10-3 TGTGCCATCAGTGAGTCGGGAAAGGGCTACCAAGAGACCCAGTACTTC CAISESGKGYQETQYF
- TRBJ2-5 TRBD1 15 TRBV7-9 TGTGCCAGCAGCTTCGGACCCACCAGGGGGGAGACCCAGTACTTC CASSFGPTRGETQYF
- TRBJ2-7 TRBD2 18 TRBV5-4 TGTGCCAGCAGCTTAAAAACCGGGACTAGCGGGAGGGCCTCCGAGCAGTACTTC CASSLKTGTSGRASEQYF
- TRBJ2-1 TRBD2 16 TRBV11-2 TGTGCCAGCAGCTTAACGGTCCTAGCGGTCGACAATGAGCAGTTCTTC CASSLTVLAVDNEQFF
- TRBJ2-2 - 14 TRBV19 TGTGCCAGTAGTATTTGGTTGAACACCGGGGAGCTGTTTTTT CASSIWLNTGELFF
- TRBJ2-3 TRBD1 16 TRBV14 TGTGCCAGCAGCCACCCGGACAGGGGGCTTGGAGATACGCAGTATTTT CASSHPDRGLGDTQYF
- TRBJ1-5 - 17 TRBV11-2 TGTGCCAGCAGCTCTACCATCCTGGGAGGCCCCAATCAGCCCCAGCATTTT CASSSTILGGPNQPQHF
- TRBJ2-1 - 13 TRBV19 TGTGCCAGTAGTCCCCTCATAGTTTTTGAGCAGTTCTTC CASSPLIVFEQFF
- TRBJ2-1 TRBD2 12 TRBV27 TGTGCCAGCAGTTCCACTAGCGGTGAGCAGTTCTTC CASSSTSGEQFF
- TRBJ1-3 - 13 TRBV19 TGTGCCAGTAGTATTGGGAGCGGAAACACCATATATTTT CASSIGSGNTIYF
- TRBJ2-3 - 19 TRBV27 TGTGCCAGCAGTTTCAGGGGCGTGAACCTCGCCCTAATCACAGATACGCAGTATTTT CASSFRGVNLALITDTQYF
once TRBJ2-1 - 16 TRBV11-2 TGTGCCAGCAGCTTAGATTTGAGCAGGGTATTTGATGAGCAGTTCTTC CASSLDLSRVFDEQFF
- TRBJ2-7 TRBD1 15 TRBV5-1 TGCGCCAGCAGCTGGACCGGGACAGGGGGCGACGAGCAGTACTTC CASSWTGTGGDEQYF
- TRBJ2-7 TRBD2 13 TRBV9 TGTGCCAGCAGCGTGACTAGCTCGGAAGAGCAGTACTTC CASSVTSSEEQYF
- TRBJ2-5 TRBD2 17 TRBV19 TGTGCCAGTAGTACCCAACTAGCGGGGGGCCTCCAAGAGACCCAGTACTTC CASSTQLAGGLQETQYF
- TRBJ1-6 - 16 TRBV5-4 TGTGCCAGCAGCTTGGGTCAGACCCTTTATAATTCACCCCTCCACTTT CASSLGQTLYNSPLHF
few TRBJ2-7 - 14 TRBV11-3 TGTGCCAGCAGCTTAACGCAGGGGCACGACGAGCAGTACTTC CASSLTQGHDEQYF
- TRBJ2-7 - 12 TRBV5-3 TGTGCCAGAAGCGGGGGGCCTTACGAGCAGTACTTC CARSGGPYEQYF
- TRBJ1-1 - 14 TRBV4-1 TGCGCCAGCAGCACCGGGACCATGAACACTGAAGCTTTCTTT CASSTGTMNTEAFF
once TRBJ2-2 TRBD1 18 TRBV4-3 TGCGCCAGCAGCCAAGATCGTCGGACAGGAACGAACACCGGGGAGCTGTTTTTT CASSQDRRTGTNTGELFF
- TRBJ2-7 TRBD2 15 TRBV28 TGTGCCAGCAGTTTATCATCTAGCGGGAGTGACGAGCAGTACTTC CASSLSSSGSDEQYF
- TRBJ2-1 - 15 TRBV25-1 TGTGCCAGCAGTGAATATTACGAAGGACAGCATGAGCAGTTCTTC CASSEYYEGQHEQFF
- TRBJ1-6 - 14 TRBV13 TGTGCCAGCAGCCTCGGGGACGGGCTTGGGCCCCTCCACTTT CASSLGDGLGPLHF
- TRBJ2-3 TRBD2 14 TRBV2 TGTGCCAGCACCAAGACTAGCGGGAGCGATACGCAGTATTTT CASTKTSGSDTQYF
- TRBJ2-3 - 13 TRBV27 TGTGCCAGCAGTTTTGTGCACACAGATACGCAGTATTTT CASSFVHTDTQYF
- TRBJ2-1 - 14 TRBV19 TGTGCCAGTAGTATCGCCAGCGGTTACAATGAGCAGTTCTTC CASSIASGYNEQFF